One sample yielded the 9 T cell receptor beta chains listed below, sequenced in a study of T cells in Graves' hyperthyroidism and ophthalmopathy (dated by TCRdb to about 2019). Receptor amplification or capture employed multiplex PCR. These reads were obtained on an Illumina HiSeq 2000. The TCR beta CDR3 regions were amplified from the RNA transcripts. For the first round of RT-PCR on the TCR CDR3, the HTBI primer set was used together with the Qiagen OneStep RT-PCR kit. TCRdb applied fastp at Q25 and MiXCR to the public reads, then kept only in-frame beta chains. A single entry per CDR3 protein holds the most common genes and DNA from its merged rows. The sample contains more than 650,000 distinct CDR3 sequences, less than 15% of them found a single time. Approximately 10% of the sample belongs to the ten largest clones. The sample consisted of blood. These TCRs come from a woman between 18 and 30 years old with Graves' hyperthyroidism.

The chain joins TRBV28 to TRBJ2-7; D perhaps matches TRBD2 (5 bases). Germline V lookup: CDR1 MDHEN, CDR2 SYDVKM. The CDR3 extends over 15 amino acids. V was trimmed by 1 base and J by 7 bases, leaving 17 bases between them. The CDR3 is CASSLYGKAPREQYF. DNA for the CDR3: TGTGCCAGCAGTTTATACGGGAAAGCCCCCAGGGAGCAGTACTTC.

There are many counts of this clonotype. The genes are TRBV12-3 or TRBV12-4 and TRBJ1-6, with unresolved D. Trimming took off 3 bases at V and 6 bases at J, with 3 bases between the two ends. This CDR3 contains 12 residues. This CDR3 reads CASSFLNSPLHF. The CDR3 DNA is TGTGCCAGCAGTTTTCTTAATTCACCCCTCCACTTT.

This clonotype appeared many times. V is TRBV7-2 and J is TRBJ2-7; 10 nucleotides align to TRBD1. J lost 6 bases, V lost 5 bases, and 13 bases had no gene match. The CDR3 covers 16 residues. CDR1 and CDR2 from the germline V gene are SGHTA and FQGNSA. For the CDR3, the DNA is TGTGCCAGCAGCACCCAGACAGGGGGCGGTGGAGGCGAGCAGTACTTC. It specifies CASSTQTGGGGGEQYF.

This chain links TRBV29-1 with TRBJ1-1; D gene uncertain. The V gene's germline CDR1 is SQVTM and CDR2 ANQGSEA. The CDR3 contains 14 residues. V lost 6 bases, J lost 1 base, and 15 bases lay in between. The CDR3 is CSVRVWRENTEAFF. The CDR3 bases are TGCAGCGTGCGGGTTTGGAGGGAGAACACTGAAGCTTTCTTT.

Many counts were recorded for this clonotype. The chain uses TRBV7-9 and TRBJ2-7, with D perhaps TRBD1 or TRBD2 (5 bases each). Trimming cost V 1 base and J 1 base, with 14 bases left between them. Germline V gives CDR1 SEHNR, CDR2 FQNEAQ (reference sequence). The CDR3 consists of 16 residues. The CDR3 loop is CASSLDEGSLSYEQYF. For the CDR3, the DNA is TGTGCCAGCAGCTTAGACGAGGGGAGTTTATCCTACGAGCAGTACTTC.

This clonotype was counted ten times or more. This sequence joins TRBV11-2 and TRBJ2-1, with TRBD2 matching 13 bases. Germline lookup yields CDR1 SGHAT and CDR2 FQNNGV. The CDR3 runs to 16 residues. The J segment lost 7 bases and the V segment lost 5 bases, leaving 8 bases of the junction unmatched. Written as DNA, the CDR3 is TGTGCCAGCAGCCGGACTAGCGGGAGTTATAGGAATGAGCAGTTCTTC. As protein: CASSRTSGSYRNEQFF.

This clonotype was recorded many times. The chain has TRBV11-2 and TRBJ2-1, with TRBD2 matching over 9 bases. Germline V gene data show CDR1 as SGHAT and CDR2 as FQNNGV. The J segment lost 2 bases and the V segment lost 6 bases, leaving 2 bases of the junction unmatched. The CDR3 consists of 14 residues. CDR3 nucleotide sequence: TGTGCCAGCAGGACTAGCGGTCCCTACAATGAGCAGTTCTTC. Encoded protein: CASRTSGPYNEQFF.

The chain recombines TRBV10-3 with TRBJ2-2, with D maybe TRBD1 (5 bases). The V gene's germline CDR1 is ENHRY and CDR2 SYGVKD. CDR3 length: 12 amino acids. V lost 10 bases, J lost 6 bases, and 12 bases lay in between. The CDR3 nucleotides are TGTGCCACTCAGGGCCTCGCCGGGGAGCTGTTTTTT. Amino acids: CATQGLAGELFF.

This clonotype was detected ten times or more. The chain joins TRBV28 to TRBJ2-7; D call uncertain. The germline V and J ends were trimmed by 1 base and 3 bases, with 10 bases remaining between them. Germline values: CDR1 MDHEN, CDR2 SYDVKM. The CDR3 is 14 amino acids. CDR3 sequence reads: CASSLSDGYYEQYF. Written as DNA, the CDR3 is TGTGCCAGCAGTTTATCCGACGGTTACTACGAGCAGTACTTC.